This TCR beta chain stems from a study of PD-L1 blockade in urothelial cancer listed by TCRdb under 2017. In the study overall: About 85% of the 29 patients were males with bladder-origin urothelial cancer, and about 65% of the 29 reported a prior smoking history. Patients had an ECOG performance status of 0 or 1 and had received between 0 and 3 prior chemotherapy regimens. Blood samples were analyzed at 3 weeks after treatment start (second dose) and at 6 weeks after treatment start. Blood samples gave median yields of around 140,000 T cells and some 84,000 unique TCRs, along with a median clonality of roughly 0.08. The study was an exploratory multi-omic analysis of somatic, immune and clinical correlates of response to PD-L1 blockade with atezolizumab in urothelial cancer. Pretreatment tumor samples and matched peripheral blood, collected serially before and after atezolizumab treatment, underwent TCR sequencing. Durable clinical benefit was defined as progression-free survival longer than 6 months, and TCR features were also tested against progression-free and overall survival. In the same patients, whole exome sequencing and RNA sequencing of pretreatment tumors were performed in addition to TCR sequencing. Some ten patients reached durable clinical benefit, while 15 to 20 patients did not. Around 30 patients had pretreatment blood TCR-seq, roughly 25 had at least one posttreatment blood collection, and roughly 25 had tumor TCR-seq.

CDR1 is given as MNHEY and CDR2 as SMNVEV, both from the germline V gene (reference sequence). Taken from cysteine to phenylalanine, the CDR3 has 13 residues. Only the CDR3 portion is preserved as DNA: 39 bases, with reading frame beginning at the first base. V ends up 6 bases short and J 2 bases short, with an unmatched junction base count of 4. Synthetic TCR analog templates were spiked into each PCR so that absolute template abundance could be estimated from read counts. The immunoSEQ assay used bias-controlled V and J gene primers to amplify TCRbeta CDR3 regions from genomic DNA. Rearranged TCRbeta segments were sequenced at approximately 20X coverage. On the authors' methods: Sequencing errors were corrected by clustering and CDR3s were annotated against IMGT to assign V, D and J genes. Downstream analyses used only productive TCRbeta rearrangements and left out out-of-frame or stop-codon sequences. To compute clonality, Shannon entropy was normalized by the log of the number of unique productive sequences and then subtracted from one. Fisher's exact test with Benjamini-Hochberg correction, at a threshold of adjusted p below 0.01, was used to find clones that differed between time points or between blood and tumor. In its TCRdb copy, this immuneACCESS table keeps in-frame sequences only and misses some clones. Where compared with another copy, unresolved V genes explain less than half of these, and the others have no known cause. V, J and clone size derive from that table, while D and trimming were established from the DNA sequence. The sample table contains roughly 40,000 clones; only one count was recorded for 88% of them. More than 20% of the sample lies in the top ten.

The intended sense of this specimen's time point label: pretreatment peripheral blood. The Qiagen DNeasy Blood extraction kit was used to purify genomic DNA from total PBMCs and tumor samples. Collected pretreatment and during treatment, PBMCs were isolated and stored as previously described. Study-wide findings and limitations: A pretreatment peripheral blood TCR clonality below the median was linked to improved progression-free and overall survival. Because the sample size was small (n of about 31) and many of the analyses were exploratory, the results are meant to be hypothesis-generating. Patients with durable benefit showed greater expansion of tumor-associated TCR clones in peripheral blood 3 weeks after starting treatment (n ≈ 22, p = 0.022).

In regard to this clone: Its antigen is unknown. Nothing much larger sits one base from this clone, and base qualities are not available.

The sequence was obtained from a donor at least 40 years old with urothelial cancer. This material consisted of PBMCs, taken around atezolizumab (anti-PD-L1) treatment. Recombination connected TRBV27 to TRBJ2-7, with 7 junctional bases fitting TRBD2. The CDR3 here reads CASRGAGTYEQYF. In nucleotides, the sequence is TGTGCCAGCAGGGGAGCGGGAACCTACGAGCAGTACTTC.